Sequencing of this T cell receptor beta chain was carried out in a study of blood T cell repertoires in COVID-19. About the research overall: Both acute and convalescent COVID-19 samples were obtained from the United States, Italy and Spain. The analysed material was cDNA or gDNA that came from T cells, B-cell-depleted T cells, or PBMCs.

As handled by the study authors: Nucleated cell counts were estimated from reference gene primer amplification. Here immunoSEQ multiplex PCR was the method, and the copy in TCRdb shows in-frame clones only, minus some. V and J calls and clone size come straight from that table; D and trimming were deduced from the DNA. The sample holds about 320,000 clones; roughly 85% are singletons and the top ten take 6% to 9%. This CDR3 has 14 amino acids. CDR1 LGHDT and CDR2 YNNKEL come from the germline V gene (reference sequence). V is TRBV3-1 (or the pseudogene TRBV3-2) and J is TRBJ1-3; a possible D gene is TRBD1 (6 bases). The receptor was isolated from a human donor in a cohort sampled during active COVID-19. The sequenced material came from peripheral blood. CDR3 sequence reads: CAATTGLAGNTIYF. In DNA form, the CDR3 reads TGTGCGGCAACAACAGGGCTTGCTGGAAACACCATATATTTT.